The 32 T cell receptor beta chains listed next were all sequenced from one sample in a study of OX40 agonist ivuxolimab in advanced cancers. Measured with immunoSEQ multiplex PCR; TCRdb has only the in-frame clones, and not every one. Among approximately 79,000 clones listed, over 70% were seen once. The sequences come from CD4+ or CD8+ T cells sorted from blood, collected in a trial of the OX40 agonist ivuxolimab. All receptors derive from an adult with an advanced solid tumor such as melanoma, head and neck, liver or kidney cancer.

The chain links TRBV29-1 to TRBJ1-1; D not resolved. V lost 5 bases and J 11 bases, leaving 24 bases between the germline ends. This CDR3 comprises 14 residues. The V gene's germline CDR1 is SQVTM and CDR2 ANQGSEA. The CDR3 sequence: CSVFSSPSTVNAFF. The DNA of the CDR3 is TGCAGCGTTTTTTCTTCGCCCAGTACAGTGAACGCTTTCTTT.

Only one count was recorded for this clone. The chain uses TRBV6-1 and TRBJ2-7, with TRBD1 identical over 8 bases. V shed 3 bases and J 0 bases; nucleotides not matched to a gene: 4. The CDR3 sequence is 15 residues long. CDR1 is MNHNS and CDR2 is SASEGT in the germline V gene. CDR3 region: CASSDRTGGSYEQYF. CDR3 bases: TGTGCCAGCAGTGACCGCACAGGGGGCTCCTACGAGCAGTACTTC.

This clone was detected once. The chain couples TRBV10-3 to TRBJ2-7; D not certain. CDR3 length: 14 residues. Per germline, CDR1 ENHRY and CDR2 SYGVKD. V lost 5 bases, J lost 4 bases, and 15 bases lay in between. In nucleotides, the CDR3 is TGTGCCATCAGTTCGGGTAGGAGTGCTTACGAGCAGTACTTC. Its protein product is CAISSGRSAYEQYF.

This chain connects TRBV6-5 to TRBJ1-6; D unresolved. The CDR3 is 15 amino acids. V lost 7 bases, J lost 3 bases, and 13 bases lay in between. Germline CDR1 MNHEY, CDR2 SVGAGI. CDR3 sequence: CASTSRDGYNSPLHF. The CDR3 DNA reads as TGTGCCAGCACTAGTAGAGACGGCTATAATTCACCCCTCCACTTT.

This clone was detected only once. V and J are TRBV18 and TRBJ1-1; TRBD1 might be the D (5 bases). Germline CDR1 and CDR2: KGHSH and LQKENI. V was cut by 2 bases and J by 4 bases, with 14 bases left in between. The CDR3 is 15 residues long. CDR3 residues: CASSPSGGPLTEAFF. The CDR3 nucleotides read TGTGCCAGCTCACCATCGGGGGGACCCCTCACTGAAGCTTTCTTT.

The chain carries TRBV6-1 and TRBJ2-7; D assignment may be TRBD1 or TRBD2 (5 bases each). CDR1 is MNHNS and CDR2 is SASEGT in the germline V gene. CDR3 length: 11 amino acids. V was cut by 7 bases and J by 6 bases, with 10 bases left in between. The CDR3 DNA reads as TGTGCCAGCACCACCGGGGCCGAGCAGTACTTC. Translated, it gives CASTTGAEQYF.

The genes are TRBV5-5 and TRBJ2-5; 10 bases match TRBD1. Germline V gene sequence: CDR1 SGHKS, CDR2 YYEKEE (reference sequence). CDR3 length: 16 amino acids. Trimming removed 5 bases from V and 2 bases from J; junction bases left unmatched: 9. Written as DNA, the CDR3 is TGTGCCAGCAGGAGGACGGGACAGGGGTGGCAAGAGACCCAGTACTTC. Translation: CASRRTGQGWQETQYF.

The chain recombines TRBV9 with TRBJ2-2, with 10 bases fitting TRBD2. The CDR3 contains 14 residues. V was pared by 6 bases and J by 2 bases, with 1 base of the junction left unmatched. Germline CDR1 and CDR2: SGDLS and YYNGEE. CDR3 loop: CASTSGGNTGELFF. DNA for the CDR3: TGTGCCAGCACTAGCGGGGGTAACACCGGGGAGCTGTTTTTT.

The chain carries TRBV4-3 and TRBJ2-6; TRBD1 matches at 11 bases. The CDR3 consists of 16 residues. CDR1 LGHNA and CDR2 YSLEER come from the germline V gene. After removal of 4 bases from V and 4 bases from J, the junction contained 3 bases not matched to a gene. CDR3 residues: CASSRDRGVGANVLTF. CDR3 sequence (DNA): TGCGCCAGCAGCCGGGACAGGGGGGTCGGGGCCAACGTCCTGACTTTC.

The J gene is TRBJ2-7, the V gene TRBV6-5; 7 bases align to TRBD1. V trimming: 6 bases; J trimming: 2 bases; junction bases outside the gene matches: 7. From germline, CDR1 is MNHEY and CDR2 SVGAGI. The CDR3 has 14 residues. The CDR3 region has the DNA TGTGCCAGCAGCTATCAAAGGGGGCCCTACGAGCAGTACTTC. Translation: CASSYQRGPYEQYF.

The genes are TRBV5-6 and TRBJ2-7; 7 bases agree with TRBD1. Germline trimming cut 3 bases from V and 0 bases from J; bases unmatched to any gene: 6. This CDR3 is built from 15 residues. The V gene's germline CDR1 is SGHDT and CDR2 YYEEEE. The CDR3 sequence is CASSSGQVSSYEQYF. The CDR3 coding sequence is TGTGCCAGCAGCTCAGGACAGGTCAGCTCCTACGAGCAGTACTTC.

The chain is built from TRBV6-6 and TRBJ1-1; perhaps TRBD1 as D (6 bases). Trimming left V 6 bases short and J 3 bases short, with 11 bases between. Germline CDR1 is MNHNY and CDR2 is SVGAGI (reference sequence). The CDR3 sequence is 13 residues long. The CDR3: CASRRQEYTEAFF. The CDR3 DNA follows: TGTGCCAGCAGGAGACAGGAGTACACTGAAGCTTTCTTT.

The chain joins TRBV6-1 to TRBJ1-5; D is unresolved. V lost 6 bases to trimming and J lost 7 bases, with 13 bases between them. The CDR3 runs 13 residues. Germline V lookup: CDR1 MNHNS, CDR2 SASEGT. The CDR3 nucleotides are TGTGCCAGCAGCGCTACGAAAGGGCAGCCCCAGCATTTT. As protein: CASSATKGQPQHF.

V usage is TRBV19 and J usage is TRBJ2-7; a possible D gene is TRBD1 (6 bases). The CDR3 length is 16 residues. Per the germline V gene, CDR1 is LNHDA and CDR2 is SQIVND (reference sequence). V gave up 5 bases and J gave up 1 base, with 18 bases separating them. The CDR3 sequence is CASSPRAGERSYEQYF. The CDR3 region has the DNA TGTGCCAGTAGTCCCCGGGCAGGGGAAAGGTCCTACGAGCAGTACTTC.

V and J are TRBV6-6 and TRBJ2-3; 7 positions agree with TRBD2. CDR3 length: 14 residues. The V gene end was trimmed by 7 bases and the J gene end by 2 bases; junction bases not matched to a gene: 6. The germline gives CDR1 MNHNY, CDR2 SVGAGI (reference sequence). This CDR3 reads CASIYRDYTDTQYF. The CDR3 DNA reads as TGTGCCAGCATCTACCGGGACTACACAGATACGCAGTATTTT.

This clone came up once. The rearrangement joins TRBV6-6 to TRBJ1-2; 8 nucleotides align to TRBD1. The CDR3 is 15 amino acids. Losses at the gene ends were 5 bases for V and 8 bases for J; bases not matched to a gene: 13. The V gene's germline CDR1 is MNHNY and CDR2 SVGAGI (reference sequence). The CDR3 DNA sequence: TGTGCCAGCAGTGACCCGGGACAGGCCGCTCGCGGCTACACCTTC. Amino acid sequence: CASSDPGQAARGYTF.

This chain joins TRBV5-5 and TRBJ1-2; D gene ambiguous. Germline assignment: CDR1 SGHKS and CDR2 YYEKEE (reference sequence). The CDR3 has 15 amino acids. Trimming stripped 0 bases from V and 4 bases from J, with 13 bases between. CDR3 nucleotide sequence: TGTGCCAGCAGCTTGGGTATGGGATCCTTCTATGGCTACACCTTC. Its protein is CASSLGMGSFYGYTF.

V usage is TRBV5-4 and J usage is TRBJ2-5; D is perhaps TRBD2 (5 bases). Germline-derived CDR1 and CDR2 are SGHNT and YYREEE (reference sequence). The CDR3 spans 14 residues. V was shortened by 4 bases and J by 1 base, with 11 bases between the two germline ends. CDR3 sequence: CASSNNAGQETQYF. In nucleotides, the CDR3 is TGTGCCAGCAGCAATAACGCGGGCCAAGAGACCCAGTACTTC.

This clone was picked up a small number of times. This chain links TRBV7-8 with TRBJ1-6; 8 positions match TRBD1. The germline V gene has CDR1 SGHVS and CDR2 FQNEAQ. The CDR3 has 17 amino acids. The junction had 6 bases not matched to a gene; V was cut back by 5 bases and J by 0 bases. The CDR3 sequence: CASSANRGSSYNSPLHF. The CDR3 region has the DNA TGTGCCAGCAGCGCTAACAGGGGGAGCTCCTATAATTCACCCCTCCACTTT.

The genes are TRBV27 and TRBJ1-2, with D tentatively TRBD1 (5 bases). V shed 2 bases and J shed 6 bases, with 13 bases lying between them. Germline V CDR1 and CDR2: MNHEY, SMNVEV (reference sequence). CDR3 length: 14 amino acids. The CDR3: CASSLRQNRDGYTF. DNA for the CDR3: TGTGCCAGCAGTTTACGACAGAACCGGGATGGCTACACCTTC.

The rearrangement joins TRBV10-2 to TRBJ2-1, with TRBD1 matching over 7 bases. Germline V lookup: CDR1 WSHSY, CDR2 SAAADI. Trimming took 6 bases from V and 3 from J; bases not matched to a gene: 8. The CDR3 is made up of 15 amino acids. For the CDR3, the DNA is TGCGCCAGCAGGACACAGGGGAGTAGCTACAATGAGCAGTTCTTC. Encoded protein: CASRTQGSSYNEQFF.

The CDR3 sequence: CASSLVKDGYTF. DNA of the CDR3: TGTGCCAGCAGCCTGGTGAAGGATGGCTACACCTTC. The chain has TRBV7-9 and TRBJ1-2; D unresolved. The CDR3 sequence is 12 residues long. The V gene lost 5 bases and the J gene lost 6 bases, with 10 bases spanning the gap. Per the germline V gene, CDR1 is SEHNR and CDR2 is FQNEAQ (reference sequence).

The chain uses TRBV14 and TRBJ1-1, with D possibly TRBD1 on 6 matching bases. Trimming cost V 0 bases and J 4 bases, with 18 bases left between them. The CDR3 spans 17 residues. CDR1 and CDR2 from the germline V gene are SGHDN and FVKESK. The CDR3 here is CASSQDPRGGRTTEAFF. The CDR3 DNA sequence: TGTGCCAGCAGCCAAGATCCACGAGGGGGGCGGACCACTGAAGCTTTCTTT.

The rearrangement links TRBV2 to TRBJ1-5, with D unclear. Trimming removed 8 bases at V and 3 bases at J, with 20 bases between. Germline-derived CDR1 and CDR2 are SNHLY and FYNNEI. There are 16 residues in the CDR3. The CDR3 DNA reads as TGTGCCAGCTCCTCCCGGACCCGATTCACCAATCAGCCCCAGCATTTT. It specifies CASSSRTRFTNQPQHF. Together with reference TRBV2 and TRBJ1-5, the CDR3 gives the full variable domain: EPEVTQTPSHQVTQMGQEVILRCVPISNHLYFYWYRQILGQKVEFLVSFYNNEISEKSEIFDDQFSVERPDGSNFTLKIRSTKLEDSAMYFCASSSRTRFTNQPQHFGDGTRLSIL.

This chain links TRBV5-4 with TRBJ1-4; 9 nucleotides line up with TRBD1. V shed 0 bases and J 6 bases; nucleotides not matched to a gene: 0. The V gene's germline CDR1 is SGHNT and CDR2 YYREEE (reference sequence). The CDR3 contains 14 residues. The DNA for the CDR3 is TGTGCCAGCAGCTTGGACAGGGGGCATGAAAAACTGTTTTTT. Amino acids: CASSLDRGHEKLFF.

In its sample, this clone was seen a few times. The chain has TRBV7-9 and TRBJ1-4; maybe TRBD1 (6 bases). There are 15 residues in the CDR3. Looked up from germline, CDR1 is SEHNR and CDR2 is FQNEAQ (reference sequence). Trimming took off 5 bases at V and 8 bases at J, with 18 bases between the two ends. The CDR3 DNA follows: TGTGCCAGCAGCCCAGTGGGGGGCCCCTTCGAAAAACTGTTTTTT. Translated: CASSPVGGPFEKLFF.

The rearrangement links TRBV14 to TRBJ2-3, with a possible D match to TRBD2 (6 bases). V was pared by 1 base and J by 3 bases, with 11 bases between. This CDR3 has 15 residues. Germline assignment: CDR1 SGHDN and CDR2 FVKESK. The CDR3 loop reads CASSQGWRETDTQYF. DNA of the CDR3: TGTGCCAGCAGCCAAGGGTGGCGGGAAACAGATACGCAGTATTTT.

This clone was seen a single time. The chain is built from TRBV2 and TRBJ2-7, with 16 bases aligning to TRBD2. This CDR3 has 16 residues. Trimming cost V 1 base and J 6 bases; bases outside gene matches: 3. Germline V gene lookup returns CDR1 SNHLY and CDR2 FYNNEI. The CDR3 nucleotides read TGTGCCAGCAGTGAAGTGGGGACTAGCGGGAGGGTCGAGCAGTACTTC. Amino acid sequence: CASSEVGTSGRVEQYF.

The chain is built from TRBV4-3 and TRBJ2-2, with a possible D match to TRBD2 (5 bases). This CDR3 contains 15 residues. With 0 bases removed from V and 4 bases from J, the gap between germline ends came to 9 bases. The germline CDR1 and CDR2 sequences are LGHNA and YSLEER. CDR3 sequence reads: CASSQDLRGTGELFF. CDR3 DNA: TGCGCCAGCAGCCAAGATTTACGGGGCACCGGGGAGCTGTTTTTT.

This chain connects TRBV21-1 to TRBJ2-5; the table calls TRBD2, which could not be checked here. TRBV21-1 is marked as a pseudogene. The length of the CDR3 is 14 residues. CDR3 coding DNA: TGTGCCAGCAGCAAAGGTAGTCCCCAAGAGACCCAGTACTTC. The encoded protein is CASSKGSPQETQYF.

The chain couples TRBV30 to TRBJ1-1; D might be TRBD1 (6 bases). The germline V gene encodes CDR1 GTSNPN and CDR2 SVGIG (reference sequence). The CDR3 is 13 amino acids. V shed 5 bases and J shed 5 bases, with 15 bases lying between them. Here the CDR3 reads CAWRGGGYTEAFF. The CDR3 region has the DNA TGTGCCTGGCGAGGGGGGGGCTATACTGAAGCTTTCTTT. Full variable domain (remainder filled in from reference TRBV30 and TRBJ1-1): SQTIHQWPATLVQPVGSPLSLECTVEGTSNPNLYWYRQAAGRGLQLLFYSVGIGQISSEVPQNLSASRPQDRQFILSSKKLLLSDSGFYLCAWRGGGYTEAFFGQGTRLTVV.

This chain connects TRBV27 to TRBJ1-2; D gene ambiguous. V was clipped by 3 bases and J by 4 bases, with 3 bases between them. This CDR3 is 11 amino acids long. In germline, CDR1 is MNHEY, CDR2 SMNVEV (reference sequence). The CDR3 protein is CASSLCYGYTF. In DNA form, the CDR3 reads TGTGCCAGCAGTTTGTGCTATGGCTACACCTTC.